The 25 T cell receptor beta chains listed next were all sequenced from one sample in a study of blood T cell repertoires in COVID-19. Measured with immunoSEQ multiplex PCR; TCRdb has only the in-frame clones, and not every one. The repertoire holds around 390,000 clones, with about 86% as singletons. Input material: PBMCs or T cells enriched from blood (not recorded which). These receptors originate from a woman aged 50 to 65 who had recovered from COVID-19.

The chain joins TRBV7-3 to TRBJ2-1, with 10 nucleotides matching TRBD2. V gave up 5 bases and J gave up 5 bases; unmatched junction bases: 6. There are 15 residues in the CDR3. Germline loops: CDR1 SGHTA, CDR2 FQGTGA. The CDR3 nucleotides read TGTGCCAGCAGCCCGTATAGCGGGGGGCACAATGAGCAGTTCTTC. It codes for CASSPYSGGHNEQFF.

The rearrangement joins TRBV3-1 (or the pseudogene TRBV3-2) to TRBJ2-3, with 7 bases fitting TRBD2. The V segment lost 0 bases and the J segment 1 base; nucleotides outside the gene matches: 1. Looked up from germline, CDR1 is LGHDT and CDR2 is YNNKEL (reference sequence). The CDR3 covers 15 residues. This CDR3 reads CASSQDRGGTDTQYF. Here the CDR3 DNA reads TGTGCCAGCAGCCAAGACCGGGGGGGCACAGATACGCAGTATTTT.

This clone was counted once. The chain joins TRBV28 to TRBJ2-1; no reliable D call. The CDR3 sequence is 13 residues long. V was clipped by 5 bases and J by 0 bases, with 5 bases between them. The germline CDR1 and CDR2 sequences are MDHEN and SYDVKM. This CDR3 reads CASSKPSYNEQFF. The CDR3 region has the DNA TGTGCCAGCAGTAAGCCCTCCTACAATGAGCAGTTCTTC.

The CDR3, as DNA: TGCGCCAGCAGCTTGGCCAGGTTAGCGGGGGGCGACTACAATGAGCAGTTCTTC. Translating it yields CASSLARLAGGDYNEQFF. This chain joins TRBV5-1 and TRBJ2-1; 10 nucleotides line up with TRBD2. Germline values: CDR1 SGHRS, CDR2 YFSETQ. The CDR3 consists of 18 residues. V shed 0 bases and J 3 bases; nucleotides not matched to a gene: 9.

The gene calls are TRBV6-2 or TRBV6-3 and TRBJ1-1; 11 bases match TRBD1. Germline CDR1 MNHEY, CDR2 SVGEGT. This CDR3 contains 18 residues. V trimming: 2 bases; J trimming: 0 bases; junction bases outside the gene matches: 8. CDR3 in DNA: TGTGCCAGCAGTTACAGTACGGACAGGGGGCGCGTGAACACTGAAGCTTTCTTT. Translating gives CASSYSTDRGRVNTEAFF.

The chain couples TRBV3-1 (or the pseudogene TRBV3-2) to TRBJ1-5, with no clear D. CDR1 and CDR2 from the germline V gene are LGHDT and YNNKEL (reference sequence). Deletions cut 3 bases from V and 7 bases from J, with 10 bases between. The length of the CDR3 is 13 residues. CDR3 coding DNA: TGTGCCAGCAGCCAGGGCGAGTCCCAGCCCCAGCATTTT. Amino acid sequence: CASSQGESQPQHF.

The chain employs TRBV5-6 and TRBJ1-6; no firm D call. Germline CDR1 SGHDT, CDR2 YYEEEE. V was shortened by 1 base and J by 5 bases, with 10 bases between the two germline ends. This CDR3 is built from 15 residues. In DNA, the CDR3 is TGTGCCAGCAGCTTGAAAGAGGGCCATAATTCACCCCTCCACTTT. It encodes CASSLKEGHNSPLHF. Using reference TRBV5-6 and TRBJ1-6 for the parts outside the CDR3, the full variable domain is DAGVTQSPTHLIKTRGQQVTLRCSPKSGHDTVSWYQQALGQGPQFIFQYYEEEERQRGNFPDRFSGHQFPNYSSELNVNALLLGDSALYLCASSLKEGHNSPLHFGNGTRLTVT.

The rearrangement uses TRBV24-1 and TRBJ2-7; 10 bases map to TRBD1. J lost 4 bases, V lost 9 bases, and 26 bases had no gene match. Germline V gene sequence: CDR1 KGHDR, CDR2 SFDVKD. CDR3 length: 20 residues. The CDR3 DNA is TGTGCCACCCACAAGGACCCGGGGACAGGGGCGCGGGGGACGGTTTACGAGCAGTACTTC. Protein sequence: CATHKDPGTGARGTVYEQYF.

This clone was observed once. The chain carries TRBV21-1 and TRBJ2-3; the DNA was not compared with TRBD1, the D call given in the table. TRBV21-1 represents a pseudogene. The length of the CDR3 is 17 residues. CDR3 region: CASSKGGGTGSTDTQYF. Here the CDR3 DNA reads TGTGCCAGCAGCAAAGGAGGAGGGACAGGGAGCACAGATACGCAGTATTTT.

The DNA of the CDR3 is TGTGCCAGTAGTGTAATGGGGGGTATTGGATCAGAGACCCAGTACTTC. Its protein is CASSVMGGIGSETQYF. The chain uses TRBV19 and TRBJ2-5; D might be TRBD2 (6 bases). The CDR3 has 16 residues. CDR1 is LNHDA, CDR2 SQIVND, per germline (reference sequence). With 5 bases removed from V and 4 bases from J, the gap between germline ends came to 20 bases.

This chain uses TRBV5-1 with TRBJ2-5; perhaps TRBD2 as D (5 bases). The germline CDR1 and CDR2 sequences are SGHRS and YFSETQ. The V end lost 5 bases, the J end lost 5 bases, and 13 bases lay between the germline ends. The CDR3 has 13 residues. The CDR3 nucleotides are TGCGCCAGCAGAGGCTACCGCGGGGAGACCCAGTACTTC. It specifies CASRGYRGETQYF.

The chain links TRBV5-1 to TRBJ1-1; D gene uncertain. Per germline, CDR1 SGHRS and CDR2 YFSETQ. V was pared by 2 bases and J by 2 bases, with 10 bases between. CDR3 size: 14 residues. The CDR3 nucleotides are TGCGCCAGCAGCTTTCACAGTTTAAACACTGAAGCTTTCTTT. Translating gives CASSFHSLNTEAFF.

The table lists this clone with a count of one. J is TRBJ1-2 and V is TRBV28, with no clear D. Per the germline V gene, CDR1 is MDHEN and CDR2 is SYDVKM. This CDR3 has 14 residues. Trimming shortened V by 6 bases and J by 8 bases, and 19 bases separated the two germline ends. The CDR3 DNA is TGTGCCAGCAGCCCGGGATCCCGACGCTGGGGCTACACCTTC. Amino acids: CASSPGSRRWGYTF.

The chain has TRBV2 and TRBJ1-1, with a possible D match to TRBD1 (5 bases). The germline gives CDR1 SNHLY, CDR2 FYNNEI. CDR3 length equals 14 residues. V shed 7 bases and J shed 0 bases, with 12 bases lying between them. CDR3 coding DNA: TGTGCCAGCAAAGGGGATGCCCTGAACACTGAAGCTTTCTTT. Residues: CASKGDALNTEAFF. Full variable domain (outside the CDR3, taken from reference TRBV2 and TRBJ1-1): EPEVTQTPSHQVTQMGQEVILRCVPISNHLYFYWYRQILGQKVEFLVSFYNNEISEKSEIFDDQFSVERPDGSNFTLKIRSTKLEDSAMYFCASKGDALNTEAFFGQGTRLTVV.

This sequence joins TRBV28 and TRBJ1-6, with D maybe TRBD1 (5 bases). CDR1 is MDHEN and CDR2 is SYDVKM in the germline V gene. V was cut by 3 bases and J by 7 bases, with 13 bases left in between. The CDR3 runs 15 residues. The CDR3 loop reads CASSFQTVGNSPLHF. Written as DNA, the CDR3 is TGTGCCAGCAGTTTCCAGACAGTGGGGAATTCACCCCTCCACTTT.

This clone was seen a handful of times. The CDR3, as DNA: TGCGCCAGCAGCTTAGACGGGACCTACGAGCAGTACTTC. Translating gives CASSLDGTYEQYF. The J gene is TRBJ2-7, the V gene TRBV5-1, with D possibly being TRBD2 (5 bases). Germline V gene data show CDR1 as SGHRS and CDR2 as YFSETQ. The CDR3 runs 13 residues. Trimming pared 2 bases from V and 2 bases from J, leaving 8 bases between.

V is TRBV3-1 (or the pseudogene TRBV3-2) and J is TRBJ2-1; TRBD2 might be the D (6 bases). Germline-derived CDR1 and CDR2 are LGHDT and YNNKEL (reference sequence). CDR3 size: 15 residues. V dropped 5 bases and J dropped 0 bases, with 11 bases sitting between them. DNA for the CDR3: TGTGCCAGCAGCTCCCTCGGGGGCTCCTACAATGAGCAGTTCTTC. Protein product: CASSSLGGSYNEQFF.

This chain links TRBV19 with TRBJ1-1; D gene uncertain. Germline V gives CDR1 LNHDA, CDR2 SQIVND (reference sequence). Trimming shortened V by 7 bases and J by 2 bases, and 11 bases separated the two germline ends. The CDR3 spans 13 residues. CDR3 coding DNA: TGTGCCAGTATGGGCAGCCTTAACACTGAAGCTTTCTTT. It yields the protein CASMGSLNTEAFF.

This sequence joins TRBV27 and TRBJ1-2; tentatively, D is TRBD1 (6 bases). The CDR3 has 15 residues. Trimming pared 6 bases from V and 4 bases from J, leaving 18 bases between. Germline V lookup: CDR1 MNHEY, CDR2 SMNVEV (reference sequence). The CDR3 region has the DNA TGTGCCAGCAGACGATCTCGCTCAGGGGCCTATGGCTACACCTTC. It specifies CASRRSRSGAYGYTF.

V and J are TRBV10-3 and TRBJ1-1, with D tentatively TRBD1 (6 bases). The CDR3 extends over 13 amino acids. Trimming stripped 5 bases from V and 4 bases from J, with 11 bases between. Germline assignment: CDR1 ENHRY and CDR2 SYGVKD. The CDR3 sequence is CAISTGSVTEAFF. The CDR3 DNA reads TGTGCCATCAGTACAGGGAGCGTCACTGAAGCTTTCTTT.

This clone has just one count. This chain uses TRBV28 with TRBJ1-2; 7 bases are shared with TRBD1. The junction had 8 bases not matched to a gene; V was cut back by 8 bases and J by 2 bases. Germline CDR1 MDHEN, CDR2 SYDVKM. The CDR3 has 14 amino acids. For the CDR3, the DNA is TGTGCCAGCCGCCGCGGGACAGAGAACTATGGCTACACCTTC. This sequence encodes CASRRGTENYGYTF.

This chain uses TRBV28 with TRBJ1-6; tentative D call: TRBD1 (6 bases). This CDR3 is built from 15 residues. Per the germline V gene, CDR1 is MDHEN and CDR2 is SYDVKM. The CDR3: CATNRAALDNSPLHF. The DNA for the CDR3 is TGTGCGACGAACAGGGCCGCTCTGGATAATTCACCCCTCCACTTT.

The chain recombines TRBV12-3 or TRBV12-4 with TRBJ2-1; D gene unclear. V shed 1 base and J shed 12 bases, with 13 bases lying between them. The CDR3 runs 13 residues. CDR3 DNA sequence: TGTGCCAGCAGTTTAGGGTACACCCTCGTGCAGTTCTTC. Its translation: CASSLGYTLVQFF.

The V and J genes are TRBV5-1 and TRBJ2-1; D might be TRBD2 (5 bases). The CDR3 sequence is 16 residues long. Germline V gene data show CDR1 as SGHRS and CDR2 as YFSETQ. V lost 4 bases to trimming and J lost 0 bases, with 14 bases between them. In DNA, the CDR3 is TGCGCCAGCAGCCTTCAGAGGAGCGGCTCCTACAATGAGCAGTTCTTC. Its protein is CASSLQRSGSYNEQFF.

The table lists this clone with a few counts. The chain combines TRBV28 with TRBJ1-5, with no clear D. Trimming stripped 1 base from V and 6 bases from J, with 10 bases between. Germline CDR1 and CDR2: MDHEN and SYDVKM. This CDR3 has 14 residues. The CDR3, as DNA: TGTGCCAGCAGTTTATTCGGGGTTTTTCAGCCCCAGCATTTT. Translation: CASSLFGVFQPQHF.